What follows is one T cell receptor beta chain and its context. Its matching antigen is unknown. This sample is drawn from a study of T-cell memory formation after mild COVID-19. Across the study: Among the donors, TCR clusters were largely specific to each donor. General study points: Some responding clones appeared in pre-infection memory, suggesting cross-reactive memory joined.

Germline lookup yields CDR1 MNHEY and CDR2 SVGAGI. V dropped 8 bases and J dropped 6; count of bases not matched to a gene: 6. This CDR3 has 14 amino acids. TCRdb reprocessed the 5' RACE reads with MiXCR, giving one entry per CDR3 protein. The sample has 210,000 or so distinct CDR3 sequences, approximately 20% seen once. The sequenced sample was PBMCs or a T cell subset sorted from them (not recorded which). The chain couples TRBV6-5 to TRBJ1-6; 8 bases line up with TRBD1. The TCR comes from an adult woman who had mild COVID-19 (a few samples of this study predate the infection). Cell type and time point are not known. The CDR3 sequence is CASAVGQGNSPLHF. CDR3 coding DNA: TGTGCCAGCGCGGTTGGACAGGGTAATTCACCCCTCCACTTT.